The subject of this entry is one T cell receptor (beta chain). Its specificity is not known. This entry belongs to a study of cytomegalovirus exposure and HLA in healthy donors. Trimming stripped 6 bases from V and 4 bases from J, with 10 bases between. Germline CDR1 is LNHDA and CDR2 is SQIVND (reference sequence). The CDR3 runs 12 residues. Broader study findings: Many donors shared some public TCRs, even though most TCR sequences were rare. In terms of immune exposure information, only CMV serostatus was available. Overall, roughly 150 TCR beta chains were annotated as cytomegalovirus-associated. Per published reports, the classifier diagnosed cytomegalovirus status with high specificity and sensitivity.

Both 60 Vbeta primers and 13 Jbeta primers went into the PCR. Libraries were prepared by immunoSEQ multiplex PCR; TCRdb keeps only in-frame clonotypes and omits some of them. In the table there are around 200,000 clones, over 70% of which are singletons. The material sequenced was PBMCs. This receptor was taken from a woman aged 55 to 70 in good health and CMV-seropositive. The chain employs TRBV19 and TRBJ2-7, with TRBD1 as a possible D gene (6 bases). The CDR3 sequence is CASSERGYEQYF. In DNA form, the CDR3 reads TGTGCCAGTAGCGAAAGGGGGTACGAGCAGTACTTC.